The 4 T cell receptor beta chains given below trace back to one sample, sequenced in a study of blood T cells in healthy people across ages. A second PCR, run for roughly 7 to 12 cycles, used a sample-barcoded 5' primer plus a J-beta primer mix. TCRdb re-analysed the 5' RACE reads in MiXCR, keeping a single row per CDR3 protein. This table has approximately 1.5 million distinct CDR3 sequences, 35% to 45% appearing once. The sequencing sample was made of blood. Every receptor here comes from a woman younger than 35 in good health.

The chain recombines TRBV21-1 with TRBJ2-3; the D call in the table, TRBD2, was not verified against the DNA. TRBV21-1 is a listed pseudogene. This CDR3 region has 15 residues. CDR3: CASSALAGAADTQYF. In DNA form, the CDR3 reads TGTGCCAGCAGCGCGCTAGCGGGAGCTGCTGATACGCAGTATTTT.

The chain uses TRBV6-5 and TRBJ2-7, with a tentative D call TRBD1 (6 bases). The germline V gene has CDR1 MNHEY and CDR2 SVGAGI. The CDR3 extends over 15 amino acids. Trimming removed 1 base at V and 7 bases at J, with 17 bases between. CDR3 residues: CASSYLAGVRHEQYF. The CDR3 bases are TGTGCCAGCAGTTACTTGGCAGGGGTTCGGCATGAGCAGTACTTC.

The chain couples TRBV29-1 to TRBJ2-7; D is possibly TRBD2 (6 bases). The CDR3 length is 12 residues. V was pared by 4 bases and J by 4 bases, with 11 bases between. Per germline, CDR1 SQVTM and CDR2 ANQGSEA. Here the CDR3 reads CSVAIGTYEQYF. The CDR3 nucleotides read TGCAGCGTTGCCATCGGGACTTACGAGCAGTACTTC.

CDR3 bases: TGCAGCGTTGAAAGACGACTAACCCCAGATACGCAGTATTTT. Translation gives CSVERRLTPDTQYF. The chain has TRBV29-1 and TRBJ2-3, with D tentatively TRBD2 (5 bases). The CDR3 is 14 amino acids. Germline CDR1 reads SQVTM; CDR2 reads ANQGSEA. Deletions cut 2 bases from V and 4 bases from J, with 13 bases between.